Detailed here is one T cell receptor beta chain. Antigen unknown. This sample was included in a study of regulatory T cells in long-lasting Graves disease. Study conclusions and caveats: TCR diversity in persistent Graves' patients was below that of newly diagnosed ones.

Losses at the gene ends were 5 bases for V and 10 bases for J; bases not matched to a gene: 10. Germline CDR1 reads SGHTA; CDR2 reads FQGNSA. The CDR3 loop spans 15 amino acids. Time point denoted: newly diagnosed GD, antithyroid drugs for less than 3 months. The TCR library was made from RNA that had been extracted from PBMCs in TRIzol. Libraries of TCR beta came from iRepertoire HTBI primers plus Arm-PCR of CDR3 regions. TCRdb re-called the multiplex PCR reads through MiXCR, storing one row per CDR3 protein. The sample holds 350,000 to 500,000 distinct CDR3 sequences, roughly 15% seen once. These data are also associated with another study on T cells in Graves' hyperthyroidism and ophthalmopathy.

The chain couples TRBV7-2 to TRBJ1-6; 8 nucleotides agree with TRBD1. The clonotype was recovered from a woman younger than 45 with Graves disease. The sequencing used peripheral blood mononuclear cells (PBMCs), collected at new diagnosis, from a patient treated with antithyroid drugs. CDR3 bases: TGTGCCAGCAGCACCACAGGGGGAGGGTTCTCACCCCTCCACTTT. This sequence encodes CASSTTGGGFSPLHF.